The source of this T cell receptor (beta chain) is a study of cytomegalovirus exposure and HLA in healthy donors. Study-wide points: Some highly shared sequence variants likely arose as a pipeline artifact.

The PCR was carried out with 60 Vbeta primers and 13 Jbeta primers. Sequencing used immunoSEQ multiplex PCR; TCRdb keeps in-frame clones, though not all of them. The sample yields under 100,000 clones, 63% seen once. This CDR3 has 11 residues. Germline CDR1 and CDR2: LNHDA and SQIVND (reference sequence). J gave up 4 bases and V 10 bases, and 2 bases lay outside the gene matches. For this clone: Its specificity is unknown.

The chain has TRBV19 and TRBJ1-1, with 8 nucleotides matching TRBD1. Sequencing input: PBMCs. The TCR was taken from a middle-aged woman in good health and CMV-seropositive. The CDR3, as DNA: TGTGCCACGACAGGGGCCACTGAAGCTTTCTTT. This codes for CATTGATEAFF. The full variable domain, its missing parts supplied by reference TRBV19 and TRBJ1-1, is DGGITQSPKYLFRKEGQNVTLSCEQNLNHDAMYWYRQDPGQGLRLIYYSQIVNDFQKGDIAEGYSVSREKKESFPLTVTSAQKNPTAFYLCATTGATEAFFGQGTRLTVV.